The 32 T cell receptor beta chains below were found in one sample sequenced in a study of cytomegalovirus exposure and HLA in healthy donors (dated by TCRdb to the late 2010s). Library preparation employed the immunoSEQ multiplex PCR assay. Imported from immuneACCESS, the table was reduced by TCRdb to in-frame sequences with V and J called. These copies leave out some clones; in studies compared against another copy, an unresolved V gene accounts for under half, and the cause of the remainder is not known. The sample records approximately 82,000 clones, just under 95% of which are singletons. The top ten constitute 0.67% of the sample. Sequenced: PBMCs. The receptors come from a man in his late teens or twenties in good health and CMV-seronegative.

The chain combines TRBV6-5 with TRBJ2-1; 10 bases line up with TRBD2. Looked up from germline, CDR1 is MNHEY and CDR2 is SVGAGI. The CDR3 consists of 13 residues. The junction had 5 bases not matched to a gene; V was cut back by 4 bases and J by 11 bases. The CDR3 DNA is TGTGCCAGCAGTTTAGGACTAGCGGAACAGCAGTTCTTC. Protein product: CASSLGLAEQQFF.

V and J are TRBV18 and TRBJ2-7, with 7 bases aligning to TRBD1. Germline CDR1 KGHSH, CDR2 LQKENI. The CDR3 has 15 residues. J lost 3 bases, V lost 5 bases, and 10 bases had no gene match. CDR3 nucleotide sequence: TGTGCCAGCTCAACACTCCCGGGACAGAGCTACGAGCAGTACTTC. Translation gives CASSTLPGQSYEQYF.

This rearrangement joins TRBV7-9 to TRBJ1-5; D call uncertain. Germline CDR1 and CDR2: SEHNR and FQNEAQ (reference sequence). The V and J ends lost 5 bases and 4 bases respectively, with 18 bases between them. The CDR3 loop spans 16 amino acids. The CDR3 DNA is TGTGCCAGCAGCCCCGAGGGTGCGAGCCATAATCAGCCCCAGCATTTT. Its translation: CASSPEGASHNQPQHF.

The chain couples TRBV9 to TRBJ2-7; D is undetermined. Germline CDR1 and CDR2: SGDLS and YYNGEE. This CDR3 region has 14 residues. V was pared by 0 bases and J by 1 base, with 8 bases between. CDR3 amino acids: CASSVARSSYEQYF. In DNA form, the CDR3 reads TGTGCCAGCAGCGTAGCTCGCAGTTCCTACGAGCAGTACTTC.

V and J are TRBV11-3 and TRBJ1-3, with TRBD1 identical over 8 bases. V lost 5 bases and J lost 4; bases outside the gene matches: 13. This CDR3 is built from 17 residues. Germline CDR1 is SGHNT and CDR2 is YENEEA. The DNA for the CDR3 is TGTGCCAGCAGCGGAAGGACAGGGAGTATACCGGGAAACACCATATATTTT. This sequence encodes CASSGRTGSIPGNTIYF.

CDR3 residues: CASSILGGREDGYTF. In DNA, the CDR3 is TGTGCCAGTAGTATCCTCGGGGGGCGCGAGGATGGCTACACCTTC. The chain has TRBV19 and TRBJ1-2; the D gene is possibly TRBD1 (6 bases). Germline V gives CDR1 LNHDA, CDR2 SQIVND (reference sequence). Trimming took off 3 bases at V and 6 bases at J, with 17 bases between the two ends. The CDR3 is made up of 15 amino acids.

This chain connects TRBV11-2 to TRBJ1-3, with 12 bases matching TRBD1. Germline assignment: CDR1 SGHAT and CDR2 FQNNGV. The CDR3 has 18 amino acids. The ends lost 1 base at V and 0 bases at J; junction bases unmatched: 4. The CDR3 loop is CASSLGGTGGFSGNTIYF. The CDR3 DNA sequence: TGTGCCAGCAGCTTAGGGGGGACAGGGGGCTTCTCTGGAAACACCATATATTTT.

This clone is a singleton in its sample. The chain uses TRBV5-5 and TRBJ1-5, with 7 bases that match TRBD1. Germline loops: CDR1 SGHKS, CDR2 YYEKEE (reference sequence). The CDR3 length is 13 residues. V shed 4 bases, J shed 9 bases, and the junction held 7 bases outside the gene matches. CDR3 amino acids: CASSTGQPGPQHF. The CDR3 DNA reads as TGTGCCAGCAGCACGGGACAGCCTGGGCCCCAGCATTTT.

The rearrangement links TRBV5-1 to TRBJ2-1; D may be TRBD2 (6 bases). V was trimmed by 2 bases and J by 0 bases, leaving 12 bases between them. The CDR3 sequence is 16 residues long. Per the germline V gene, CDR1 is SGHRS and CDR2 is YFSETQ. The CDR3 here is CASSFERASSYNEQFF. CDR3 sequence (DNA): TGCGCCAGCAGCTTTGAGCGGGCGAGCTCCTACAATGAGCAGTTCTTC.

This CDR3 is CASSIAGVETQYF. CDR3 nucleotide sequence: TGCGCCAGCAGCATAGCGGGGGTCGAGACCCAGTACTTC. The gene calls are TRBV5-1 and TRBJ2-5, with 9 bases that match TRBD2. The CDR3 length is 13 residues. V lost 4 bases, J lost 5 bases, and 3 bases stayed unmatched. Germline CDR1 is SGHRS and CDR2 is YFSETQ.

This CDR3 reads CASSLRPGYNEQFF. In DNA, the CDR3 is TGTGCCAGCAGTTTGAGGCCGGGATACAATGAGCAGTTCTTC. The chain carries TRBV27 and TRBJ2-1; a weak D match, TRBD2 (5 bases). The CDR3 consists of 14 residues. Germline V gives CDR1 MNHEY, CDR2 SMNVEV (reference sequence). Trimming removed 3 bases from V and 4 bases from J, with 10 bases in between.

The chain has TRBV27 and TRBJ2-7, with 11 bases fitting TRBD2. The germline gives CDR1 MNHEY, CDR2 SMNVEV (reference sequence). After removal of 3 bases from V and 0 bases from J, the junction contained 4 bases not matched to a gene. This CDR3 comprises 16 residues. This CDR3 reads CASSFSLAGGSYEQYF. The CDR3 bases are TGTGCCAGCAGTTTTTCGCTAGCGGGGGGCTCCTACGAGCAGTACTTC.

In its sample, this clone was seen a few times. This sequence joins TRBV20-1 and TRBJ1-1; D is undetermined. The CDR3 runs to 11 residues. Germline loops: CDR1 DFQATT, CDR2 SNEGSKA (reference sequence). Trimming pared 3 bases from V and 6 bases from J, leaving 8 bases between. CDR3 bases: TGCAGTGCTAGCCGTTTTCCTGAAGCTTTCTTT. Residues: CSASRFPEAFF.

The chain recombines TRBV5-4 with TRBJ2-7, with 10 nucleotides matching TRBD1. With V trimmed by 6 bases and J by 4 bases, 13 bases remained unmatched. In germline, CDR1 is SGHNT, CDR2 YYREEE (reference sequence). The CDR3 has 16 amino acids. DNA for the CDR3: TGTGCCAGCACTGGTACTCTCGGGACAGGGGTTTACGAGCAGTACTTC. Encoded protein: CASTGTLGTGVYEQYF.

The gene calls are TRBV28 and TRBJ2-2; 16 nucleotides align to TRBD2. Germline CDR1 is MDHEN and CDR2 is SYDVKM. V shed 8 bases, J shed 6 bases, and the junction held 9 bases outside the gene matches. This CDR3 is built from 17 residues. CDR3 sequence reads: CASRGLAGGPTSGELFF. DNA of the CDR3: TGTGCCAGCCGGGGACTAGCGGGAGGGCCTACGTCCGGGGAGCTGTTTTTT.

This chain joins TRBV10-3 and TRBJ2-3, with D possibly matching TRBD1 (5 bases). V lost 6 bases, J lost 2 bases, and 12 bases lay in between. The germline gives CDR1 ENHRY, CDR2 SYGVKD. CDR3 size: 14 residues. The chain's CDR3 is CAIRLTDITDTQYF. The DNA of the CDR3 is TGTGCCATCAGACTGACAGACATCACAGATACGCAGTATTTT.

The chain employs TRBV15 and TRBJ1-5, with D perhaps TRBD1 (5 bases). CDR3 size: 13 residues. The germline CDR1 and CDR2 sequences are LNHNV and YYDKDF (reference sequence). Trimming left V 5 bases short and J 7 bases short, with 12 bases between. The CDR3 loop reads CATSERGGQPQHF. The CDR3 region has the DNA TGTGCCACCAGCGAAAGGGGAGGGCAGCCCCAGCATTTT.

V gene TRBV2 combines with J gene TRBJ1-2; D may be TRBD1 (5 bases). V shed 7 bases and J shed 0 bases, with 15 bases lying between them. Germline V CDR1 and CDR2: SNHLY, FYNNEI. The CDR3 covers 15 residues. The CDR3 DNA sequence: TGTGCCAGCATTGCGGAGGGGAACCCTAACTATGGCTACACCTTC. It is translated as CASIAEGNPNYGYTF.

The chain carries TRBV5-4 and TRBJ2-7, with TRBD1 identical over 9 bases. Per germline, CDR1 SGHNT and CDR2 YYREEE (reference sequence). The CDR3 runs to 16 residues. Trimming at V came to 0 bases and at J to 4 bases, leaving 8 bases not matched to a gene. CDR3 sequence: CASSLDLRTGEYEQYF. In DNA form, the CDR3 reads TGTGCCAGCAGCTTGGATTTAAGGACAGGGGAGTACGAGCAGTACTTC.

The V gene is TRBV19, the J gene TRBJ2-7; D gene uncertain. CDR1 is LNHDA, CDR2 SQIVND, per germline (reference sequence). This CDR3 contains 12 residues. V was clipped by 3 bases and J by 3 bases, with 6 bases between them. In nucleotides, the CDR3 is TGTGCCAGTAGTATTCCCGGCTACGAGCAGTACTTC. Its protein product is CASSIPGYEQYF.

This chain joins TRBV18 and TRBJ1-6; 8 nucleotides line up with TRBD1. V gave up 6 bases and J gave up 7 bases; unmatched junction bases: 2. CDR1 is KGHSH, CDR2 LQKENI, per germline. This CDR3 contains 13 residues. The CDR3 loop is CASSDRVNSPLHF. As DNA, the CDR3 is TGTGCCAGCTCGGACAGGGTAAATTCACCCCTCCACTTT. The complete variable domain, with remaining parts taken from reference TRBV18 and TRBJ1-6, reads NAGVMQNPRHLVRRRGQEARLRCSPMKGHSHVYWYRQLPEEGLKFMVYLQKENIIDESGMPKERFSAEFPKEGPSILRIQQVVRGDSAAYFCASSDRVNSPLHFGNGTRLTVT.

This clone appeared a single time. The chain employs TRBV9 and TRBJ1-2; D is undetermined. Trimming removed 0 bases at V and 5 bases at J, with 8 bases between. Germline loops: CDR1 SGDLS, CDR2 YYNGEE. The CDR3 spans 13 residues. As DNA, the CDR3 is TGTGCCAGCAGCGTAGTGGGCGCATATGGCTACACCTTC. Translation: CASSVVGAYGYTF. Combining the CDR3 with reference TRBV9 and TRBJ1-2 gives the whole variable domain DSGVTQTPKHLITATGQRVTLRCSPRSGDLSVYWYQQSLDQGLQFLIQYYNGEERAKGNILERFSAQQFPDLHSELNLSSLELGDSALYFCASSVVGAYGYTFGSGTRLTVV.

This rearrangement joins TRBV29-1 to TRBJ1-3; D call uncertain. The CDR3 consists of 12 residues. CDR1 SQVTM and CDR2 ANQGSEA come from the germline V gene. The ends were cut back, 7 bases at V and 0 bases at J, with 7 bases in the middle. CDR3 DNA: TGCAGCGGCACACACTCTGGAAACACCATATATTTT. As protein: CSGTHSGNTIYF.

The table lists this clone with a count of one. The J gene is TRBJ2-3, the V gene TRBV7-3, with D possibly matching TRBD2 (5 bases). V lost 5 bases and J 2 bases, leaving 17 bases between the germline ends. The CDR3 totals 16 residues. CDR1 SGHTA and CDR2 FQGTGA come from the germline V gene. CDR3 DNA: TGTGCCAGCAGCCCCCTCGGTGAGCGGCCCACAGATACGCAGTATTTT. Its protein is CASSPLGERPTDTQYF.

This chain joins TRBV6-1 and TRBJ1-1; D gene ambiguous. V was shortened by 3 bases and J by 5 bases, with 10 bases between the two germline ends. This CDR3 has 13 residues. Germline CDR1 MNHNS, CDR2 SASEGT. CDR3 region: CASSEETSTEAFF. The CDR3 DNA reads TGTGCCAGCAGTGAGGAGACTTCGACTGAAGCTTTCTTT.

The CDR3 region is CASSPTTSGKETQYF. CDR3 DNA: TGCGCCAGCAGCCCCACGACCTCCGGGAAAGAGACCCAGTACTTC. The chain is built from TRBV5-1 and TRBJ2-5; D may be TRBD2 (5 bases). The CDR3 sequence is 15 residues long. V gave up 4 bases and J gave up 3 bases, with 16 bases separating them. Germline-derived CDR1 and CDR2 are SGHRS and YFSETQ.

The V gene is TRBV7-2, the J gene TRBJ2-3, with TRBD1 identical over 7 bases. The CDR3 contains 14 residues. Germline-derived CDR1 and CDR2 are SGHTA and FQGNSA. V lost 2 bases, J lost 3 bases, and 2 bases stayed unmatched. The CDR3 coding sequence is TGTGCCAGCAGCTTAAACAGGGGTACAGATACGCAGTATTTT. Residues: CASSLNRGTDTQYF. Variable domain in full (rest from reference TRBV7-2 and TRBJ2-3): GAGVSQSPSNKVTEKGKDVELRCDPISGHTALYWYRQSLGQGLEFLIYFQGNSAPDKSGLPSDRFSAERTGGSVSTLTIQRTQQEDSAVYLCASSLNRGTDTQYFGPGTRLTVL.

The chain links TRBV6-5 to TRBJ1-5, with D possibly TRBD1 on 5 matching bases. This CDR3 has 14 residues. Deletions cut 4 bases from V and 6 bases from J, with 13 bases between. CDR1 MNHEY and CDR2 SVGAGI come from the germline V gene. The chain's CDR3 is CASSSPGKGQPQHF. The CDR3, as DNA: TGTGCCAGCAGTTCTCCAGGGAAAGGTCAGCCCCAGCATTTT.

The V call is TRBV21-1, the J call TRBJ2-3; the table's D call, TRBD1, was not checked against the DNA. TRBV21-1 counts as a pseudogene. The CDR3 runs to 16 residues. The CDR3 here is CASSKTGLTSTDTQYF. As DNA, the CDR3 is TGTGCCAGCAGCAAGACAGGTCTCACTAGCACAGATACGCAGTATTTT.

The V and J genes are TRBV7-6 and TRBJ1-5; D is uncertain. The CDR3 length is 11 residues. The V and J ends lost 1 base and 9 bases respectively, with 4 bases between them. Per germline, CDR1 SGHVS and CDR2 FNYEAQ. CDR3 DNA: TGTGCCAGCAGCTTAGACGGGCCCCAGCATTTT. As protein: CASSLDGPQHF.

V is TRBV6-5 and J is TRBJ2-4; 7 bases align to TRBD2. Germline assignment: CDR1 MNHEY and CDR2 SVGAGI. V lost 7 bases, J lost 0 bases, and 6 bases stayed unmatched. The CDR3 extends over 15 amino acids. CDR3 sequence reads: CASIQGGLAKNIQYF. CDR3 in DNA: TGTGCCAGCATTCAGGGAGGGCTAGCCAAAAACATTCAGTACTTC.

The chain's CDR3 is CASSPRQGTQYF. CDR3 nucleotide sequence: TGTGCCAGCAGCCCCCGACAGGGGACGCAGTATTTT. The chain combines TRBV14 with TRBJ2-3; 8 bases are a match to TRBD1. Germline loops: CDR1 SGHDN, CDR2 FVKESK. V was pared by 4 bases and J by 9 bases, with 3 bases of the junction left unmatched. The CDR3 is made up of 12 amino acids.